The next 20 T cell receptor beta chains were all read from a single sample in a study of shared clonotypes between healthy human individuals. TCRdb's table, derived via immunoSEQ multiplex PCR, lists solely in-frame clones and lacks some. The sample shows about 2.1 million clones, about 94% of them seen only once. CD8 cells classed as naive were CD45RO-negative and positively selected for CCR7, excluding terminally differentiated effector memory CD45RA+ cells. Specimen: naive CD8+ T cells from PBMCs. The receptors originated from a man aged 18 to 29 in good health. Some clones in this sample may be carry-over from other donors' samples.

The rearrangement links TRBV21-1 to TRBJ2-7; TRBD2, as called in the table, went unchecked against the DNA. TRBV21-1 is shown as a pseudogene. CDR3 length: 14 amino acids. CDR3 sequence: CATVGPSGKVEQYF. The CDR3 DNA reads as TGTGCCACGGTGGGGCCTAGCGGGAAGGTCGAGCAGTACTTC.

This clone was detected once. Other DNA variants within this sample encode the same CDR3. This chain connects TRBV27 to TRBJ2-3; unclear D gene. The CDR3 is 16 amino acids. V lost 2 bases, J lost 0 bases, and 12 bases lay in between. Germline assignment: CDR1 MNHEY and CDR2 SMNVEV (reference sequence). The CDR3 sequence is CASSLLGVSSTDTQYF. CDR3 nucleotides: TGTGCCAGCAGTTTACTCGGCGTGTCTAGCACAGATACGCAGTATTTT.

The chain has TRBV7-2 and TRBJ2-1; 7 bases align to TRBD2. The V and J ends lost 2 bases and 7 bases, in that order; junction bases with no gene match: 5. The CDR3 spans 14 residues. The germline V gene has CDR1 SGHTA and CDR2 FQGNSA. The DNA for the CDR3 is TGTGCCAGCAGCTTACCCGCACTAGCGAATGAGCAGTTCTTC. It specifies CASSLPALANEQFF.

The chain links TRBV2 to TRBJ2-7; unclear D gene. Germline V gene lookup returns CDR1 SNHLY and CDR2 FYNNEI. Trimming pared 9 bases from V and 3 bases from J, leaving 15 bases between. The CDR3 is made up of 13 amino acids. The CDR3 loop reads CASTNVLGYEQYF. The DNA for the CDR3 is TGTGCCAGTACAAATGTTCTGGGCTACGAGCAGTACTTC.

The CDR3, as DNA: TGTGCCAGCAGCTCCCAGGGACTAGCGGGATTGCTGGGAGAGCAGTACTTC. Encoded protein: CASSSQGLAGLLGEQYF. V and J are TRBV13 and TRBJ2-7, with 13 bases matching TRBD2. The CDR3 is made up of 17 amino acids. V was clipped by 4 bases and J by 7 bases; unmatched bases: 13. CDR1 and CDR2 (germline): PRHDT, FYEKMQ (reference sequence).

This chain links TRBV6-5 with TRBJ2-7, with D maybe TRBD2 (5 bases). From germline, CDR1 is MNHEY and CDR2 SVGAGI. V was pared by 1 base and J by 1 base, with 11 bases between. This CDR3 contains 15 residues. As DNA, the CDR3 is TGTGCCAGCAGTTACTTAGACGGGATGTCCTACGAGCAGTACTTC. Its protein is CASSYLDGMSYEQYF.

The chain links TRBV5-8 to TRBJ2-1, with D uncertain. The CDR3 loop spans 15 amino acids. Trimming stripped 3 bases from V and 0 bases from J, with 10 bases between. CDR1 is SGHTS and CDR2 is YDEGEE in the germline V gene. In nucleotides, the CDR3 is TGTGCCAGCAGCTCCCTGGGCGCCTCCTACAATGAGCAGTTCTTC. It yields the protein CASSSLGASYNEQFF.

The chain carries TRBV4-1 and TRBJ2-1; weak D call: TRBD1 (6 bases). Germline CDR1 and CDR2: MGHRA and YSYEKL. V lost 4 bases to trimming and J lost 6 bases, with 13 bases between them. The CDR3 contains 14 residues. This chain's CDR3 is CASSLPGTSNEQFF. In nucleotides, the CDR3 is TGCGCCAGCAGCCTCCCCGGGACAAGCAATGAGCAGTTCTTC.

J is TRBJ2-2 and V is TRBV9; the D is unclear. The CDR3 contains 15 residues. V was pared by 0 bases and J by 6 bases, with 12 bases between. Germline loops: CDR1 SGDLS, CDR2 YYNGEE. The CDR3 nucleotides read TGTGCCAGCAGCGTAGCCGGCCAACCCGCCGGGGAGCTGTTTTTT. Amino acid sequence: CASSVAGQPAGELFF.

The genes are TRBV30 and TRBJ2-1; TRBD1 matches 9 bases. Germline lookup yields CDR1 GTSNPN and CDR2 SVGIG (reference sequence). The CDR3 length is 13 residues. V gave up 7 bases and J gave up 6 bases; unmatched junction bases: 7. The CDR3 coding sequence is TGTGCCTATCGGGACAGGGTCGGCAATGAGCAGTTCTTC. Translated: CAYRDRVGNEQFF.

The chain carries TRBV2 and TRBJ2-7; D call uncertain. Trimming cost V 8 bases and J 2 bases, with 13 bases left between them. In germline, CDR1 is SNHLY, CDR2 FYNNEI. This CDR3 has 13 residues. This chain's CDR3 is CASLPGLAYEQYF. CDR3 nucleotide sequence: TGTGCCAGCCTTCCCGGGCTAGCCTACGAGCAGTACTTC.

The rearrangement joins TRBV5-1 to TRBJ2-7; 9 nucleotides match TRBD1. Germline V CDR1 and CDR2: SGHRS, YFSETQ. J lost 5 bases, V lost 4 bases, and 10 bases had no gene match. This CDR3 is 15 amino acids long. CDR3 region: CASSATGTGIDEQYF. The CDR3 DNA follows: TGCGCCAGCAGCGCCACCGGGACAGGGATTGACGAGCAGTACTTC.

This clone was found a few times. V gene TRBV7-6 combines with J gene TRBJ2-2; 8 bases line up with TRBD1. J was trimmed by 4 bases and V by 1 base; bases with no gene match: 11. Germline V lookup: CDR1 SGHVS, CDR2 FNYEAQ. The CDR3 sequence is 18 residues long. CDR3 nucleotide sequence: TGTGCCAGCAGCTTAGTCGTACTCGGACAGGGCGCCACCGGGGAGCTGTTTTTT. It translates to CASSLVVLGQGATGELFF.

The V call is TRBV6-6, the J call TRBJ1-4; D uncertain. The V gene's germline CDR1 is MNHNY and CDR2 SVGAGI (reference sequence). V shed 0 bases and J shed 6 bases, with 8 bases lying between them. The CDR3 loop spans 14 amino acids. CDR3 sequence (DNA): TGTGCCAGCAGTTACTCGATCGCCTATGAAAAACTGTTTTTT. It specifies CASSYSIAYEKLFF.

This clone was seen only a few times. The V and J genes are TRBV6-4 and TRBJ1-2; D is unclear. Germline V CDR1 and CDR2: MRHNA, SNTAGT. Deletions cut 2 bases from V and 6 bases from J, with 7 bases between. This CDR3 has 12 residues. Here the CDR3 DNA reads TGTGCCAGCAGTGACGGTAATAATGGCTACACCTTC. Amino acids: CASSDGNNGYTF.

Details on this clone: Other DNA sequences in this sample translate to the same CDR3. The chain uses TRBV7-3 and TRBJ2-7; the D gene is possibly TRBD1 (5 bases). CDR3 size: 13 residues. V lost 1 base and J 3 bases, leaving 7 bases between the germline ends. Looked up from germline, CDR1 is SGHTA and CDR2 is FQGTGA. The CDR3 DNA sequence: TGTGCCAGCAGCTTAAGCCAGGGCTACGAGCAGTACTTC. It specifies CASSLSQGYEQYF.

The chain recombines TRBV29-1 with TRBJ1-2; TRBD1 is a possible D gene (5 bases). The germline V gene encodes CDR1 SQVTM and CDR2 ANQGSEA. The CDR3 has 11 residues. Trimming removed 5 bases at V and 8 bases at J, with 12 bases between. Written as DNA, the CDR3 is TGCAGCGTTTACCAGGGAGTGGGCTACACCTTC. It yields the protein CSVYQGVGYTF.

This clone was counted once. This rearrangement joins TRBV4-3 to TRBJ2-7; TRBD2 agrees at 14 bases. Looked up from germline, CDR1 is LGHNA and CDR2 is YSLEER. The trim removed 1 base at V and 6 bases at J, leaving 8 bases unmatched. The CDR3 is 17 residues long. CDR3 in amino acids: CASSQVTTSGRAVEQYF. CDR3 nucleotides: TGCGCCAGCAGCCAAGTTACGACTAGCGGGAGGGCCGTCGAGCAGTACTTC.

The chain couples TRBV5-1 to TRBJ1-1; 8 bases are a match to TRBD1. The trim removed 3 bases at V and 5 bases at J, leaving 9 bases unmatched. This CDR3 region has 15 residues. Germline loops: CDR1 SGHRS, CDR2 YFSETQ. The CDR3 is CASSYGQGGGTEAFF. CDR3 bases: TGCGCCAGCAGCTATGGACAGGGCGGAGGAACTGAAGCTTTCTTT.

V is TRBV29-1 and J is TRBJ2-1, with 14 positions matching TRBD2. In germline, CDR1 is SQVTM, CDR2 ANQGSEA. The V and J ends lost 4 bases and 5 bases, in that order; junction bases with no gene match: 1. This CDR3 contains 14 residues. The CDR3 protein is CSVAGLAGDNEQFF. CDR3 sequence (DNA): TGCAGCGTTGCGGGACTAGCGGGAGACAATGAGCAGTTCTTC.